The next 8 T cell receptor beta chains were all read from a single sample in a study of Tregs in tolerant kidney transplant recipients. The protocol was immunoSEQ multiplex PCR, while the TCRdb copy is restricted to in-frame clones and leaves out a portion. The table shows 100,000 to 120,000 clones, with 90% occurring only once. The sample here was CD4+ T cells from blood, taken before the transplant. Receptor source: a human donor who received a combined kidney and bone marrow transplant.

The chain employs TRBV19 and TRBJ1-1, with 8 bases matching TRBD1. Germline V gene sequence: CDR1 LNHDA, CDR2 SQIVND (reference sequence). V lost 4 bases and J lost 1; bases outside the gene matches: 5. This CDR3 is 15 amino acids long. The DNA of the CDR3 is TGTGCCAGTAGTAGCCAAACAGGGGGGAACACTGAAGCTTTCTTT. Protein: CASSSQTGGNTEAFF.

This chain connects TRBV14 to TRBJ2-3; TRBD2 is a possible D gene (6 bases). V dropped 5 bases and J dropped 3 bases, with 15 bases sitting between them. This CDR3 comprises 15 residues. CDR1 SGHDN and CDR2 FVKESK come from the germline V gene. The CDR3: CASSRPGVGTDTQYF. In DNA form, the CDR3 reads TGTGCCAGCAGCAGACCGGGAGTAGGGACAGATACGCAGTATTTT.

The chain uses TRBV5-4 and TRBJ1-2, with unresolved D. The V gene's germline CDR1 is SGHNT and CDR2 YYREEE (reference sequence). The V gene lost 3 bases and the J gene lost 0 bases, with 9 bases spanning the gap. CDR3 size: 14 residues. The DNA for the CDR3 is TGTGCCAGCAGCTCCGCAGTGGCTAACTATGGCTACACCTTC. The encoded protein is CASSSAVANYGYTF.

This clone was recorded a few times. The chain links TRBV7-2 to TRBJ2-7; D call uncertain. The CDR3 length is 14 residues. V shed 1 base and J shed 7 bases, with 14 bases lying between them. The V gene's germline CDR1 is SGHTA and CDR2 FQGNSA. For the CDR3, the DNA is TGTGCCAGCAGCTTAGAAATCGGGTCTCGGGAGCAGTACTTC. Amino acid sequence: CASSLEIGSREQYF.

The genes are TRBV11-3 and TRBJ2-5, with D possibly TRBD2 on 5 matching bases. The CDR3 has 13 amino acids. Germline loops: CDR1 SGHNT, CDR2 YENEEA. V gave up 5 bases and J gave up 2 bases, with 9 bases separating them. The CDR3 protein is CASSRTGQETQYF. The CDR3 coding sequence is TGTGCCAGCAGCAGGACTGGGCAAGAGACCCAGTACTTC. Variable domain in full (rest from reference TRBV11-3 and TRBJ2-5): EAGVVQSPRYKIIEKKQPVAFWCNPISGHNTLYWYLQNLGQGPELLIRYENEEAVDDSQLPKDRFSAERLKGVDSTLKIQPAELGDSAVYLCASSRTGQETQYFGPGTRLLVL.

The genes are TRBV5-6 and TRBJ1-1; a possible D gene is TRBD1 (5 bases). Trimming took off 0 bases at V and 4 bases at J, with 10 bases between the two ends. The CDR3 runs to 14 residues. Germline V gives CDR1 SGHDT, CDR2 YYEEEE. The CDR3 DNA reads as TGTGCCAGCAGCTTGGAGGGGTTGGGCACTGAAGCTTTCTTT. Translated: CASSLEGLGTEAFF.

V gene TRBV6-4 combines with J gene TRBJ2-7; D perhaps matches TRBD1 (7 bases). Trimming removed 6 bases at V and 4 bases at J, with 19 bases between. Germline-derived CDR1 and CDR2 are MRHNA and SNTAGT. There are 15 residues in the CDR3. The CDR3 sequence is CASSKEAGGFYEQYF. Written as DNA, the CDR3 is TGTGCCAGCAGCAAAGAGGCAGGGGGGTTTTACGAGCAGTACTTC.

The CDR3 DNA reads as TGTGCCAGCAGCCGTGGGGGCCCTTCGCACACCGGGGAGCTGTTTTTT. This gives the protein CASSRGGPSHTGELFF. This chain joins TRBV5-5 and TRBJ2-2; the D gene is possibly TRBD1 (6 bases). The CDR3 spans 16 residues. Germline CDR1 and CDR2: SGHKS and YYEKEE (reference sequence). Trimming removed 4 bases at V and 3 bases at J, with 16 bases between.